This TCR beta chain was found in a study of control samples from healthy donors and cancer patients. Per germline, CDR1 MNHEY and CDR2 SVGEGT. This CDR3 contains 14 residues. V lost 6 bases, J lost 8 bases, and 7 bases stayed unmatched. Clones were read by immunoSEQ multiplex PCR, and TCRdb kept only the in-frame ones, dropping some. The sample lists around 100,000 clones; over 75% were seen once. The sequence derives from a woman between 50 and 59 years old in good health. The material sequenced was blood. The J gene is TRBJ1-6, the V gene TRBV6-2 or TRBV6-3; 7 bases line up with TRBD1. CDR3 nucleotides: TGTGCCAGCAGCCTGGGACAGTCTTATTCACCCCTCCACTTT. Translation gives CASSLGQSYSPLHF.